A selection of T cell receptor beta chains follows, all from one sample in a study of cytomegalovirus exposure and HLA in healthy donors. The method was immunoSEQ multiplex PCR; TCRdb's version includes in-frame clones alone and lacks a portion of them. In the table there are some 88,000 clones, 96% of which are singletons. Sequenced: PBMCs. These receptors all stem from a man between 18 and 29 years old in good health and CMV-seronegative. CDR3s include the opening cysteine and the closing phenylalanine or tryptophan. The listing skips clone size in some rows; elsewhere it reads once, few, many or a size class.

TRBV7-2 . CASSLALADTGELFF
TRBV5-8 . CASSFGLDTDTQYF
TRBV19 . CASRFSGSTDTQYF
TRBV27 . CASSLAGGTEAFF
TRBV7-9 once CASHELDRSNYGYTF
TRBV30 once CACRGVQGATGYTF
TRBV7-2 . CASSLVIRATPETQYF
TRBV30 . CAWSTYSYNEQFF
TRBV5-6 . CASSLSASGYNEQFF
TRBV4-1 . CASSQEGGSGTGELFF
TRBV19 . CASSISGSSSGNEQFF
TRBV4-3 . CASSQDLVGRGFF
TRBV4-1 . CASSQDLRGMDTGELFF
TRBV28 . CASSFGDSRGYTF
TRBV7-8 . CASSLRGEEEKLFF
TRBV10-2 . CASSEAGLAGGRDTQYF
TRBV10-1 . CASSEPGRATDTQYF
TRBV28 . CASVISGPGRGYTF
TRBV19 . CASRWRDGRSGGYTF
TRBV5-6 . CASSLVTGGGYEQYF
TRBV7-9 . CASSTRGAGAGELFF
TRBV6-5 . CASSPLGGGPDTQYF
TRBV11-1 . CASSFQLAGAHEQFF
TRBV2 . CASSEAWGQGTDTQYF
TRBV7-8 . CASSARGFGTGELFF
TRBV12-5 once CASGLGPDTTNEKLFF
TRBV27 . CASSLHRGGRNEQFF